The clone carrying this T cell receptor beta chain was seen many times. In germline, CDR1 is LNHNV, CDR2 YYDKDF (reference sequence). V lost 4 bases, J lost 9 bases, and 15 bases stayed unmatched. The CDR3 is 17 residues long. The data were obtained in a study of T-cell reconstitution after alpha-beta-depleted transplantation in children. Unique molecular identifiers were incorporated into the prepared TCRbeta library. TCRdb recomputed calls from the PCR reads with MiXCR, one row per CDR3 protein. The sample holds more than 550,000 distinct CDR3 sequences, roughly 10% seen once. The source of this sequence is a human donor who donated a stem cell graft to a child with acute myeloid leukemia. Here the sequenced sample was PBMCs from the stem cell graft donor, taken from the stem cell graft. V and J are TRBV15 and TRBJ2-1; 10 positions agree with TRBD2. The CDR3 sequence: CATSTPSRSGRGSEQFF. The CDR3 DNA reads as TGTGCCACCAGCACTCCTTCGAGGAGCGGGAGGGGGAGTGAGCAGTTCTTC.